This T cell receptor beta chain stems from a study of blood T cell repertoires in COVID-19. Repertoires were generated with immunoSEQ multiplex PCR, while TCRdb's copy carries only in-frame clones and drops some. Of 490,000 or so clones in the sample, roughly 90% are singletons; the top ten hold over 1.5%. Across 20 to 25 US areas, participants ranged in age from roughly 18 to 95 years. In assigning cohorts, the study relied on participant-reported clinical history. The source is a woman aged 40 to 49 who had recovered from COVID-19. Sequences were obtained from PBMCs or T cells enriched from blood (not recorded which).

Here the CDR3 reads CASSPIFVNPLRRYYGYTF. CDR3 nucleotide sequence: TGCGCCAGCAGCCCCATTTTTGTCAACCCCCTCCGGAGATATTATGGCTACACCTTC. This rearrangement joins TRBV5-1 to TRBJ1-2; D gene ambiguous. CDR3 length: 19 residues. Germline-derived CDR1 and CDR2 are SGHRS and YFSETQ. V lost 4 bases, J lost 5 bases, and 30 bases lay in between.